This T cell receptor (beta chain) was sequenced during a study of vaccination effects on CD4 cells after COVID-19. Study information: With the ViraFEST assay, the study expanded antigen-specific CD4+ T cells using viral peptide pools, then sequenced them. General study findings and limits: Clones that were induced by infection or by vaccine showed marked contraction late after vaccination.

Per the germline V gene, CDR1 is MDHEN and CDR2 is SYDVKM. The J segment lost 3 bases and the V segment lost 6 bases, leaving 2 bases of the junction unmatched. This CDR3 contains 13 residues. Points on this clone: Its antigen is undetermined.

CD4+ T cells were isolated after around 10 days of culture. It was two doses of either the BNT162b2 or mRNA-1273 vaccine that participants received. Vaccinees lacked prior SARS-CoV-2 infection and tested negative for nucleocapsid antibodies. Each culture had half its medium swapped for IL-2 medium on days 3 and 7. TCRdb keeps only in-frame clones here, not all; method: immunoSEQ multiplex PCR. This table has approximately 74,000 clones, around 73% appearing once. The V gene is TRBV28, the J gene TRBJ2-3, with 8 bases matching TRBD2. This clonotype was sampled from a human donor who received a COVID-19 vaccine. The sequencing here drew on CD4+ T cells from PBMCs cultured without peptide, taken after COVID-19 vaccination. CDR3 nucleotides: TGTGCCAGCAGCACGGGGGGGACAGATACGCAGTATTTT. This gives the protein CASSTGGTDTQYF.